One and the same sample provided the 13 T cell receptor beta chains below, sequenced in a study of T cells in women clearing cervical HPV infection. Sequencing was performed with immunoSEQ multiplex PCR; in TCRdb, only in-frame clones are kept and a portion is missing. This repertoire comprises around 23,000 clones; its ten largest clones make up approximately 2.6%. Sequencing was done on a sample of blood buffy coat. These receptors were collected from a woman aged 18 to 75 with a cervical HPV16 infection that either progressed to CIN3+ or cleared (not recorded which).

Comments on this clone: Read coverage stops 3 residues before the CDR3 terminus; the germline J gene supplies the remainder. The rearrangement uses TRBV7-2 and TRBJ1-1; 11 bases line up with TRBD1. The germline gives CDR1 SGHTA, CDR2 FQGNSA. Trimming took 8 bases from V and 6 from J; bases not matched to a gene: 8. The CDR3 runs 14 residues. The sequenced CDR3 bases are TGTGCCAGCTGGACAGGGGGCAATCGTGCTGAA. Its translation: CASWTGGNRAE. In full, the CDR3 reads CASWTGGNRAEAFF.

Note on this clone: Read data end 3 residues before the CDR3 end; the end is taken from the germline J gene. The gene calls are TRBV6-2 or TRBV6-3 and TRBJ2-1; 9 bases align to TRBD2. Germline loops: CDR1 MNHEY, CDR2 SVGEGT. Trimming removed 4 bases from V and 9 bases from J; junction bases left unmatched: 4. The CDR3 has 13 amino acids. The sequenced CDR3 bases are TGTGCCAGCAGTTTGCGGGGGGGCGCTGAG. Translating it yields CASSLRGGAE. The complete CDR3 sequence is CASSLRGGAEQFF.

Comment on this clone: The CDR3 end is not reached by the read, which stops 3 residues before it; the germline J gene fills it in. The genes are TRBV2 and TRBJ2-1, with 7 positions matching TRBD1. The germline CDR1 and CDR2 sequences are SNHLY and FYNNEI. V gave up 6 bases and J gave up 1 base; unmatched junction bases: 3. This CDR3 has 14 residues. Partial CDR3 DNA: TGTGCCAGCAGAGACAGGGTATCCTACAATGAG. It translates to CASRDRVSYNE. The CDR3 in full is CASRDRVSYNEQFF.

In regard to this clone: From the germline J gene comes the end of the CDR3, since the read stops 3 residues before it. The V call is TRBV11-2, the J call TRBJ2-2; D is possibly TRBD2 (5 bases). CDR3 length: 14 amino acids. Between the trimmed V and J ends, which lost 1 base and 9 bases, there was a span of 12 bases. The germline gives CDR1 SGHAT, CDR2 FQNNGV. CDR3 region: CASSLALAPWELFF. CDR3 DNA, as far as it was read: TGTGCCAGCAGCTTAGCGCTAGCTCCTTGGGAG.

With respect to this clone: The read gets to within 3 residues of the CDR3 end, and the germline J gene fills in the rest. V usage is TRBV5-4 and J usage is TRBJ2-5; 8 nucleotides match TRBD2. Germline loops: CDR1 SGHNT, CDR2 YYREEE (reference sequence). V was pared by 0 bases and J by 5 bases, with 6 bases of the junction left unmatched. The length of the CDR3 is 15 residues. The part of the CDR3 DNA that was read is TGTGCCAGCAGCTTGGTAGCGGGATCCCAGGAGACC. It is translated as CASSLVAGSQET. The full CDR3 is CASSLVAGSQETQYF.

The CDR3 protein is CASSARQEAGNTIYF. CDR3 DNA (partial): TGTGCCAGCAGTGCCCGACAGGAAGCTGGAAACACC. The V call is TRBV6-1, the J call TRBJ1-3; D perhaps matches TRBD1 (6 bases). The read stops 3 residues short of the end of the CDR3; the missing end is completed from the germline J gene. The CDR3 extends over 15 amino acids. CDR1 and CDR2 from the germline V gene are MNHNS and SASEGT. V was cut by 4 bases and J by 2 bases, with 12 bases left in between.

A word on this clone: The CDR3 end lies 3 residues beyond the end of the read and is filled in from the germline J gene. The V and J genes are TRBV20-1 and TRBJ2-7; D may be TRBD1 (6 bases). V was trimmed by 1 base and J by 6 bases, leaving 25 bases between them. Germline V CDR1 and CDR2: DFQATT, SNEGSKA (reference sequence). This CDR3 has 17 residues. The part of the CDR3 DNA that was read is TGCAGTGCTAGAGGGGGGCTCGGGCCTCTAACGAGGGGCGAG. Its protein is CSARGGLGPLTRGE. The full CDR3 is CSARGGLGPLTRGEQYF.

In regard to this clone: The CDR3 goes on 3 residues after the read ends, and that part is filled in from the germline J gene. This chain connects TRBV7-2 to TRBJ1-4, with D unclear. Germline V gene data show CDR1 as SGHTA and CDR2 as FQGNSA. V was shortened by 4 bases and J by 7 bases, with 16 bases between the two germline ends. The CDR3 has 15 residues. The CDR3 sequence is CASSYRGAFSEKLFF. CDR3 DNA (partial): TGTGCCAGCAGCTACCGGGGTGCATTCTCTGAAAAA.

The sequenced CDR3 bases are TGTGCCAGCTCAGGACAGGAGAACACTGAA. Amino acids: CASSGQENTE. The whole CDR3 reads CASSGQENTEAFF. The chain has TRBV18 and TRBJ1-1; 7 bases align to TRBD1. The CDR3 goes on 3 residues after the read ends, and that part is filled in from the germline J gene. The CDR3 length is 13 residues. The ends lost 5 bases at V and 1 base at J; junction bases unmatched: 1. Per germline, CDR1 KGHSH and CDR2 LQKENI.

A word on this clone: The read halts 3 residues ahead of the CDR3 end, with the missing end drawn from the germline J gene. The V gene is TRBV2, the J gene TRBJ2-7, with 11 bases identical to TRBD1. Germline V CDR1 and CDR2: SNHLY, FYNNEI. V shed 8 bases and J 4 bases; nucleotides not matched to a gene: 4. The CDR3 runs to 13 residues. CDR3 DNA (partial): TGTGCCAGCGGGGGGACAGGGGGATACGAG. Protein: CASGGTGGYE. The whole CDR3 reads CASGGTGGYEQYF. Looking up the rest from reference TRBV2 and TRBJ2-7 gives the full variable domain: EPEVTQTPSHQVTQMGQEVILRCVPISNHLYFYWYRQILGQKVEFLVSFYNNEISEKSEIFDDQFSVERPDGSNFTLKIRSTKLEDSAMYFCASGGTGGYEQYFGPGTRLTVT.

About this clone itself: The CDR3 end is not reached by the read, which stops 3 residues before it; the germline J gene fills it in. The chain carries TRBV2 and TRBJ1-5; TRBD1 is a possible D gene (5 bases). V was shortened by 2 bases and J by 7 bases, with 12 bases between the two germline ends. CDR1 SNHLY and CDR2 FYNNEI come from the germline V gene. This CDR3 spans 14 amino acids. CDR3 sequence reads: CASSEIAWGQPQHF. Incomplete CDR3 DNA: TGTGCCAGCAGTGAAATTGCTTGGGGCCAGCCC.

With regard to this clone: The read ends 3 residues shy of where the CDR3 ends; the end is completed using the germline J gene. The V and J genes are TRBV7-2 and TRBJ2-6; D remains unclear. The V gene lost 3 bases and the J gene lost 0 bases, with 6 bases spanning the gap. The CDR3 totals 15 residues. The V gene's germline CDR1 is SGHTA and CDR2 FQGNSA. The CDR3 bases that were read are TGTGCCAGCAGCTTCGAACTCTCTGGGGCCAACGTC. The encoded protein is CASSFELSGANV. From start to end, the CDR3 is CASSFELSGANVLTF.

Concerning this clone itself: The CDR3 end falls 3 residues outside the read, so it is completed with the germline J gene. The genes are TRBV7-2 and TRBJ1-1; unclear D gene. Germline V gene lookup returns CDR1 SGHTA and CDR2 FQGNSA. V lost 5 bases, J lost 1 base, and 8 bases lay in between. The CDR3 spans 13 residues. This CDR3 is CASSAQKNTEAFF. The covered CDR3 bases are TGTGCCAGCAGCGCCCAGAAGAACACTGAA.